This T cell receptor (beta chain) was sequenced during a study of monozygotic twins with inflammatory bowel disease. Study-level results: Repertoire similarity was not found to differ between concordant and discordant twins, possibly from limited power. Those with IBD had lower TCRbeta diversity (inverse Simpson) than their healthy co-twins did.

Turning to this clonotype: Its cognate antigen is unknown.

Per individual sample, eight separate reactions were used to make cDNA. UMIs containing a 6-nucleotide sample barcode were added via template switching. TCRdb reprocessed the 5' RACE reads, keeping one entry per CDR3 protein, no DNA. In all, the sample yields 40,000 to 45,000 distinct CDR3 sequences. The CDR3 spans 17 residues. Germline V gives CDR1 MDHEN, CDR2 SYDVKM. This chain joins TRBV28 and TRBJ1-5. The source is a human donor with ulcerative colitis or Crohn's disease, or a healthy co-twin of an affected twin (not recorded which). The sequenced sample consisted of blood. Here the CDR3 reads CASSGLGAQAYNQPQHF. Variable domain in full (rest from reference TRBV28 and TRBJ1-5): DVKVTQSSRYLVKRTGEKVFLECVQDMDHENMFWYRQDPGLGLRLIYFSYDVKMKEKGDIPEGYSVSREKKERFSLILESASTNQTSMYLCASSGLGAQAYNQPQHFGDGTRLSIL.